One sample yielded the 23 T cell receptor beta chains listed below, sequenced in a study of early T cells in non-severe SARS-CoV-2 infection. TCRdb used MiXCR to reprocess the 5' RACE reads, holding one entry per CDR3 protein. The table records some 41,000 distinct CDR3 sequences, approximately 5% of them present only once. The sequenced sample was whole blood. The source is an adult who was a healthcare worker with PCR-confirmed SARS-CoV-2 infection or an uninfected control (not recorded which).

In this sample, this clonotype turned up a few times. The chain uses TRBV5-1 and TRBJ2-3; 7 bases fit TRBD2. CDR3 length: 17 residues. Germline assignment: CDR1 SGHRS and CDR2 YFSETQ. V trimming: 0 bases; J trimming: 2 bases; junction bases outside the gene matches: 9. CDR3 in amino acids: CASSLGHGAGTTDTQYF. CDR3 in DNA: TGCGCCAGCAGCTTGGGCCATGGAGCGGGGACCACAGATACGCAGTATTTT.

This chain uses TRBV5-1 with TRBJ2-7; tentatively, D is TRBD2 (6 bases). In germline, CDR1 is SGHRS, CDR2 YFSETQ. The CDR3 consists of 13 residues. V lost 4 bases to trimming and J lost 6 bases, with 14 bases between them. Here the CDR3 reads CASSGGLSLEQYF. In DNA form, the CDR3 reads TGCGCCAGCAGCGGGGGACTTTCACTCGAGCAGTACTTC.

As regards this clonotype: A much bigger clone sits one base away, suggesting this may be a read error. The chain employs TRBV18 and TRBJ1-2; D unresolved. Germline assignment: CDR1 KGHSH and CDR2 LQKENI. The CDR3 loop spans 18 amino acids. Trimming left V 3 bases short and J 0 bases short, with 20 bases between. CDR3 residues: CASSPSMRMEGTNYGYTF. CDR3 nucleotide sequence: TGTGCCAGCTCACCCTCGATGAGGATGGAGGGCACTAACTATGGCTACACCTTC.

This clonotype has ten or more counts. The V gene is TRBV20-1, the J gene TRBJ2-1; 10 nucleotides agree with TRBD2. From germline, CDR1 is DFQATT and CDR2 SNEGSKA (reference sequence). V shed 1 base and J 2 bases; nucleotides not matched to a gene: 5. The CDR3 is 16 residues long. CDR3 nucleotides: TGCAGTGCTAGAGTTGCTAGCGGGGGCCCCTACAATGAGCAGTTCTTC. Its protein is CSARVASGGPYNEQFF.

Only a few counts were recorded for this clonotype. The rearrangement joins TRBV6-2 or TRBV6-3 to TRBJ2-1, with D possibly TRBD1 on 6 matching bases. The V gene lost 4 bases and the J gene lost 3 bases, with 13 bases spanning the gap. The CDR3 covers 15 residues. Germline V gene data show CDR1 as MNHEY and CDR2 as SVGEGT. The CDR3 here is CASSFGRGGYNEQFF. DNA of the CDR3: TGTGCCAGCAGTTTTGGCCGAGGGGGCTACAATGAGCAGTTCTTC.

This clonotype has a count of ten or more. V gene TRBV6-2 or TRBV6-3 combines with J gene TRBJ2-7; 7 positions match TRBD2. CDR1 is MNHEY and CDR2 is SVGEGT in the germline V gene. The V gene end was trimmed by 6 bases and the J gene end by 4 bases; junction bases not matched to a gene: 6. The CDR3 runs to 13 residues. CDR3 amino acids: CASSPSGGYEQYF. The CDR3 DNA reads TGTGCCAGCAGCCCCTCGGGGGGTTACGAGCAGTACTTC.

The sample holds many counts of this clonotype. CDR3 protein: CASGTSGQGREQYF. The CDR3 bases are TGTGCCAGCGGAACTAGCGGGCAAGGGAGGGAGCAGTACTTC. This sequence joins TRBV6-5 and TRBJ2-7, with 9 bases aligning to TRBD2. The CDR3 is made up of 14 amino acids. J gave up 7 bases and V 8 bases, and 12 bases lay outside the gene matches. Germline assignment: CDR1 MNHEY and CDR2 SVGAGI.

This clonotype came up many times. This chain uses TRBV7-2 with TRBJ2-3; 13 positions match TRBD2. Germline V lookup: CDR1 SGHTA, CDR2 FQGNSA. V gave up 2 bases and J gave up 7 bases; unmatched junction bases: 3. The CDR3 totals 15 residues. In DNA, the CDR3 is TGTGCCAGCAGCTTATTGGGACTAGCGGGGAATACGCAGTATTTT. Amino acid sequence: CASSLLGLAGNTQYF. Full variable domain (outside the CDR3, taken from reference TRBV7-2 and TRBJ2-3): GAGVSQSPSNKVTEKGKDVELRCDPISGHTALYWYRQSLGQGLEFLIYFQGNSAPDKSGLPSDRFSAERTGGSVSTLTIQRTQQEDSAVYLCASSLLGLAGNTQYFGPGTRLTVL.

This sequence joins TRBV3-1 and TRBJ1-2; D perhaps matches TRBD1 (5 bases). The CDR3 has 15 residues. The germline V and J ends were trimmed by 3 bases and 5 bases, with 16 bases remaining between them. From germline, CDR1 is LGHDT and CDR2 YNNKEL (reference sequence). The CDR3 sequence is CASSHGGTRAYGYTF. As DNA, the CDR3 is TGTGCCAGCAGCCACGGAGGGACTAGGGCTTATGGCTACACCTTC.

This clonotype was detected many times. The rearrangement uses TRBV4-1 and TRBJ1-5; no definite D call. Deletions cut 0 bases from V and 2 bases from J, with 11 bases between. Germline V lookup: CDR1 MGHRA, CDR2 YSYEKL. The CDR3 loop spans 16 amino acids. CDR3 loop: CASSQDSPRGNQPQHF. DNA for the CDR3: TGCGCCAGCAGCCAAGATTCGCCACGGGGCAATCAGCCCCAGCATTTT.

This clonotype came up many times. CDR3 amino acids: CAIKATSGGNTQYF. The CDR3 DNA follows: TGTGCCATCAAGGCGACTAGCGGTGGAAATACGCAGTATTTT. The chain has TRBV10-3 and TRBJ2-3; 9 nucleotides agree with TRBD2. The V segment lost 7 bases and the J segment 7 bases; nucleotides outside the gene matches: 9. This CDR3 contains 14 residues. Germline V gene lookup returns CDR1 ENHRY and CDR2 SYGVKD.

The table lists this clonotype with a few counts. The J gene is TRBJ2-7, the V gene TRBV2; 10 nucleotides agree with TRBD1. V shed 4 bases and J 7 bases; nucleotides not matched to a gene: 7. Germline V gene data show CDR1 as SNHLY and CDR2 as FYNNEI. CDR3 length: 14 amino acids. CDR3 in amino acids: CASSGQGAIGEQYF. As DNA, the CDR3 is TGTGCCAGCAGTGGACAGGGGGCAATAGGGGAGCAGTACTTC.

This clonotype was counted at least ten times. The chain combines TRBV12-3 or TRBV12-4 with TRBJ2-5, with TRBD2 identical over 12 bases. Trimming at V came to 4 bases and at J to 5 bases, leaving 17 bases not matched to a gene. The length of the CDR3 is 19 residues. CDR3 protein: CASSSTSGLAGTKRETQYF. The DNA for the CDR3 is TGTGCCAGCAGTTCCACCTCCGGACTAGCGGGAACGAAGAGGGAGACCCAGTACTTC.

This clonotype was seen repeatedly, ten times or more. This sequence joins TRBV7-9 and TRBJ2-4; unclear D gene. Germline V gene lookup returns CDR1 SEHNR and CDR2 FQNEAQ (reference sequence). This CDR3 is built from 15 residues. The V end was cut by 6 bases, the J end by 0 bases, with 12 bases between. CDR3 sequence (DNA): TGTGCCAGCAGGTCCAGTGATCTAGCCAAAAACATTCAGTACTTC. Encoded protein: CASRSSDLAKNIQYF.

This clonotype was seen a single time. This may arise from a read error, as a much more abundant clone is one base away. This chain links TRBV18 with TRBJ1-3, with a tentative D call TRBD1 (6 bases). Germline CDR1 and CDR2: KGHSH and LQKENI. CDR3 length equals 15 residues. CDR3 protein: CANSPRQGTGNTIYF. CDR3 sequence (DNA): TGTGCCAACTCACCACGGCAGGGGACTGGAAACACCATATATTTT.

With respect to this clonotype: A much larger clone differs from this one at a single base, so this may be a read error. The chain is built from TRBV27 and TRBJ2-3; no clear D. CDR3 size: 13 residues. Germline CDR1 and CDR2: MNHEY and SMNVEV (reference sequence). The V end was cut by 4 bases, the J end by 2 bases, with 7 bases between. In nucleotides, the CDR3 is TGTGCCAGCAGTTACCCCGACACAGATACGCAGTATTTT. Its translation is CASSYPDTDTQYF.

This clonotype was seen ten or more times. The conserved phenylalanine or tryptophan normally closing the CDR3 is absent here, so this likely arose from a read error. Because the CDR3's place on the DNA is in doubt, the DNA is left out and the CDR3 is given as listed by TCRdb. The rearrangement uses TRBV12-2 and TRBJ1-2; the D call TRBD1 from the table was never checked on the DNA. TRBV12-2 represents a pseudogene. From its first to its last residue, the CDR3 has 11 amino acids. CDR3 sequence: CASRLNARTGH.

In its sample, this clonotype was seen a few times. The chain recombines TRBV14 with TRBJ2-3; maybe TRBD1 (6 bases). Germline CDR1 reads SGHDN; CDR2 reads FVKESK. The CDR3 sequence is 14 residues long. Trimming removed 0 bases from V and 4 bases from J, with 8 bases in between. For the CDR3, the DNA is TGTGCCAGCAGCCAAGACAGGGGCTCAGATACGCAGTATTTT. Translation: CASSQDRGSDTQYF.

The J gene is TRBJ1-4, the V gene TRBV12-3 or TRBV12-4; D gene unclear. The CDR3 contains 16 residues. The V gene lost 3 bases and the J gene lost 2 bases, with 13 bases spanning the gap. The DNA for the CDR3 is TGTGCCAGCAGTTTTGGGGTCCCCGCCACTAATGAAAAACTGTTTTTT. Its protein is CASSFGVPATNEKLFF.

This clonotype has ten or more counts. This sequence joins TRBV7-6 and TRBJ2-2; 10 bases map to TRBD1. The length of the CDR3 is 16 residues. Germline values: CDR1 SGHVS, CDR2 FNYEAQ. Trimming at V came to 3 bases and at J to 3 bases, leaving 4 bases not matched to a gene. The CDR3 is CASSLTGGLYTGELFF. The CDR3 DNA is TGTGCCAGCAGCTTGACAGGGGGCCTTTACACCGGGGAGCTGTTTTTT.

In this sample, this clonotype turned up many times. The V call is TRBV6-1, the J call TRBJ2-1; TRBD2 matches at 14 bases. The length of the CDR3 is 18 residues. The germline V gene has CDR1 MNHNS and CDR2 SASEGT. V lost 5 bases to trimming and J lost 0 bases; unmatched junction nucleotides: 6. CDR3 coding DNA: TGTGCCAGCAGTTGGACTAGCGGGGGGCCGAGCTCCTACAATGAGCAGTTCTTC. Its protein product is CASSWTSGGPSSYNEQFF.

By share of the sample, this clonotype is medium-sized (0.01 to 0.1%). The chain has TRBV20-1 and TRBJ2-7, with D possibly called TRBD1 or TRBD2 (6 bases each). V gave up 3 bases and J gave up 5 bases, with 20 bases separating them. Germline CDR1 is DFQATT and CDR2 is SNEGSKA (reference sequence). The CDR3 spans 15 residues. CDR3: CSASIGGLKEDEQYF. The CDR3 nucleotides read TGCAGTGCTAGCATCGGGGGCCTGAAGGAGGACGAGCAGTACTTC.

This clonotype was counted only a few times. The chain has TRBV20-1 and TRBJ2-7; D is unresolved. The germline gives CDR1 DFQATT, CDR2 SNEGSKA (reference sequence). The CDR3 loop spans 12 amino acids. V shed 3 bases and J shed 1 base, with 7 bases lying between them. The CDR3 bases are TGCAGTGCTAGTTCCACGTCCTACGAGCAGTACTTC. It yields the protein CSASSTSYEQYF.